These T cell receptor beta chains were read from a single sample in a study of control samples from healthy donors and cancer patients. Profiling relied on immunoSEQ multiplex PCR, and the TCRdb table lists in-frame clones only, not all of them. The sample records about 99,000 clones, about 89% being singletons. The material sequenced was PBMCs. These TCRs come from a man aged 60 to 69 with lung cancer. The CDR3 runs from the conserved cysteine through the conserved F or W. The D gene is left open where the match is weak. Clone size is not always given. Where it is, it says once, few, many or a class for expanded clones.

d_call j_call v_call clone_size cdr3_nt cdr3_aa
TRBD1 TRBJ2-1 TRBV6-5 . TGTGCCAGCAGTTCGGACAGGAGCTCCTACAATGAGCAGTTCTTC CASSSDRSSYNEQFF
TRBD2 TRBJ2-5 TRBV4-1 . TGCGCCAGCAGCCTCTCTGGGCGGGGGGACGGGGAGACCCAGTACTTC CASSLSGRGDGETQYF
. TRBJ2-6 TRBV6-4 . TGTGCCAGCAGTGACGGGGGGCAGGCTGGGGCCAACGTCCTGACTTTC CASSDGGQAGANVLTF
. TRBJ2-5 TRBV7-2 . TGTGCCAGCAGCGGCAGAGGGGGGGAGACCCAGTACTTC CASSGRGGETQYF
. TRBJ2-3 TRBV5-1 . TGCGCCAGCAGCTTGGGAGGAGCATCAGATACGCAGTATTTT CASSLGGASDTQYF
. TRBJ1-4 TRBV5-4 . TGTGCCAGCAGCCCGGATAAGGGTTTAGAAGAAAAACTGTTTTTT CASSPDKGLEEKLFF
TRBD2 TRBJ2-1 TRBV13 . TGTGCCAGCAGCTTACGATGGCGGGGGGCCTCTTCCTACAATGAGCAGTTCTTC CASSLRWRGASSYNEQFF
. TRBJ1-1 TRBV6-5 . TGTGCCGGCGGGGCGGCAGGTTTCGCTGAAGCTTTCTTT CAGGAAGFAEAFF
. TRBJ1-2 TRBV12-2 . TGTGCAAGTCGCTTAGAGGCGTGGACAGGGGGAGGGGGTGGCTACACCTTC CASRLEAWTGGGGGYTF
TRBD1 TRBJ1-4 TRBV13 . TGTGCCAGCAGCTTTCAGGGGGCGGGAGAAAAACTGTTTTTT CASSFQGAGEKLFF
. TRBJ1-2 TRBV7-9 . TGTGCCAGCAGTTACCGGGACGGCTATGGCTACACCTTC CASSYRDGYGYTF
. TRBJ1-1 TRBV18 . TGTGCCGGCCAGGGGCCAGGGAACACTGAAGCTTTCTTT CAGQGPGNTEAFF
. TRBJ2-4 TRBV12-3/TRBV12-4 once TGTGCCAGCAGTCCAGGGGAGGTTGACATTCAGTACTTC CASSPGEVDIQYF
. TRBJ2-2 TRBV5-1 . TGCGCCAGCAGCTTGGTAGCGAACACCGGGGAGCTGTTTTTT CASSLVANTGELFF
. TRBJ1-1 TRBV7-6 . TGTGCCAGCAGTTCCGGACGTAGTTCGTCTAACACTGAAGCTTTCTTT CASSSGRSSSNTEAFF
. TRBJ2-3 TRBV11-3 . TGTGCCAGCAGCCCACAACAAACTAGCACAGATACGCAGTATTTT CASSPQQTSTDTQYF
. TRBJ1-1 TRBV12-3/TRBV12-4 . TGTGCCAGCAGCAGTTACTCTGAAGCTTTCTTT CASSSYSEAFF
. TRBJ1-1 TRBV3-1/TRBV3-2 . TGTGCCAGCAGCCAAGAGGCCGGGCAGAAAGCTTTCTTT CASSQEAGQKAFF
. TRBJ1-2 TRBV7-9 . TGTGCCAGCAGCTTAAGGCCAGTCTATGGCTACACCTTC CASSLRPVYGYTF
TRBD1 TRBJ2-2 TRBV25-1 . TGTGCCAGCAGCCCGGGACAGGTGAACACCGGGGAGCTGTTTTTT CASSPGQVNTGELFF
. TRBJ1-5 TRBV27 . TGTGCCAGCAGTTTATTTGGCGGAGGTAGGCAGCCCCAGCATTTT CASSLFGGGRQPQHF
. TRBJ1-2 TRBV24-1 few TGTGCCACCAGTGATTTGAAGTTAAACTATGGCTACACCTTC CATSDLKLNYGYTF
TRBD1 TRBJ1-2 TRBV7-2 . TGTGCCAGCAGCCGTGCACAGGGGGGGCCGCGCCGCTACACCTTC CASSRAQGGPRRYTF
TRBD1 TRBJ1-1 TRBV5-1 once TGCGCCAGCAGCCCGGGGACAGGGGGCGCGGGCACTGAAGCTTTCTTT CASSPGTGGAGTEAFF
. TRBJ2-6 TRBV5-1 . TGCGCCAGCAGCTCTCTAACAGGGTCTGGGGCCAACGTCCTGACTTTC CASSSLTGSGANVLTF
. TRBJ2-5 TRBV30 . TGTGCCTGGGGCCCTTCGGAGACCCAGTACTTC CAWGPSETQYF
. TRBJ2-2 TRBV18 . TGTGCCAGCTCACCCACACAGCCCACGAACACCGGGGAGCTGTTTTTT CASSPTQPTNTGELFF
. TRBJ2-5 TRBV6-5 . TGTGCCAGCAGTCCCACAGAGACCCAGTACTTC CASSPTETQYF
TRBD1 TRBJ1-5 TRBV24-1 . TGTGCCACCAGTGATGCCCATGGACAGGGAGCCCAGCATTTT CATSDAHGQGAQHF
TRBD1 TRBJ1-1 TRBV7-2 . TGTGCCAGCAGCGCAGGCCAGGGGGCGCTGACGGCTGAAGCTTTCTTT CASSAGQGALTAEAFF
. TRBJ1-5 TRBV9 . TGTGCCAGCAGCGTAGATCCGGGTTTTAGCAATCAGCCCCAGCATTTT CASSVDPGFSNQPQHF
. TRBJ2-6 TRBV6-5 . TGTGCCAGCAGTTACTCCTCCTCTGGGGCCAACGTCCTGACTTTC CASSYSSSGANVLTF
. TRBJ1-5 TRBV30 . TGTGCCTGGAGTGTATCGGCTCCCTCCGGTGGCCAGCATTTT CAWSVSAPSGGQHF
. TRBJ2-7 TRBV6-5 . TGTGCCAGCAGTTATGAGTTCGGATACGAGCAGTACTTC CASSYEFGYEQYF
. TRBJ2-1 TRBV12-3/TRBV12-4 . TGTGCCAGCAGTTTGGGTGATGAGCAGTTCTTC CASSLGDEQFF
TRBD1 TRBJ1-5 TRBV27 . TGTGCCAGCAGTTTGGGACAGGGAAATCAGCCCCAGCATTTT CASSLGQGNQPQHF
. TRBJ1-1 TRBV7-9 . TGTGCCAGCAGCGTAAGGGGGGCGCCCGAAGCTTTCTTT CASSVRGAPEAFF
. TRBJ1-4 TRBV5-1 . TGCGCCAGCAGCTTGGTATCGACCGAAAATGAAAAACTGTTTTTT CASSLVSTENEKLFF